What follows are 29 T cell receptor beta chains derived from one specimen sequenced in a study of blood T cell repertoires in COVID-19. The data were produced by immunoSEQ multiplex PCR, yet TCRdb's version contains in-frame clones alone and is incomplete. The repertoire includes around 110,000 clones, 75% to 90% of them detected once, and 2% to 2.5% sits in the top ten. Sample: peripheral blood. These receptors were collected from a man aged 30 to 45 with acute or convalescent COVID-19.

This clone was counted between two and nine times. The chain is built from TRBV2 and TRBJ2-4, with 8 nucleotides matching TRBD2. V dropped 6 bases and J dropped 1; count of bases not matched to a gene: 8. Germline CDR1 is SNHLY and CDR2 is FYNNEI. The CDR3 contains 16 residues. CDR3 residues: CASREGTRFAKNIQYF. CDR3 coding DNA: TGTGCCAGCAGAGAGGGGACTAGGTTCGCCAAAAACATTCAGTACTTC.

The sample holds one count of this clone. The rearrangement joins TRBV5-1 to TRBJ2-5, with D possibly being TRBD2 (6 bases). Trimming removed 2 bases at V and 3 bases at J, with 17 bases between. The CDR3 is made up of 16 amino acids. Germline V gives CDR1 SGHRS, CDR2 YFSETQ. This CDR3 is CASSFNPLAQKETQYF. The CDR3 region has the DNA TGCGCCAGCAGCTTTAACCCACTAGCACAGAAAGAGACCCAGTACTTC.

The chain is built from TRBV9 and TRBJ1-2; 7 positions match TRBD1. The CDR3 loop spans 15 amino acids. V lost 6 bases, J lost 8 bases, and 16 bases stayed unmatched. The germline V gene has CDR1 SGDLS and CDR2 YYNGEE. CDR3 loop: CASNRGASTGSGYTF. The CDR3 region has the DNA TGTGCCAGCAATCGCGGGGCCTCGACAGGGAGCGGCTACACCTTC.

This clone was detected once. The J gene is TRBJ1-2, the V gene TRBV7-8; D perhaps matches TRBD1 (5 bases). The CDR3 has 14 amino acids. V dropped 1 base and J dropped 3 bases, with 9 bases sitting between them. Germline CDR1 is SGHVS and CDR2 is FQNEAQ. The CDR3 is CASSLDAGHYGYTF. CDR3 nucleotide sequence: TGTGCCAGCAGCTTAGACGCAGGGCACTATGGCTACACCTTC.

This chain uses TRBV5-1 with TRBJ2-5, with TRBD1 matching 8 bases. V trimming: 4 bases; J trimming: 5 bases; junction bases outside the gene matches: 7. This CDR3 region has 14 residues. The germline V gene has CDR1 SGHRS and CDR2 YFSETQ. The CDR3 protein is CASSPQGAGETQYF. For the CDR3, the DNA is TGCGCCAGCAGCCCCCAGGGGGCGGGGGAGACCCAGTACTTC.

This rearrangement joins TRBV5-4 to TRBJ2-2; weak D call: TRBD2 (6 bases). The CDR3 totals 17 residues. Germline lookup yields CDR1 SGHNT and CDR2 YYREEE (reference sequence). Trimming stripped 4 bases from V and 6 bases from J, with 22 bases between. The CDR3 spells CASSQRIITSSPGELFF. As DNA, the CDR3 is TGTGCCAGCAGCCAACGAATAATCACTAGCTCCCCCGGGGAGCTGTTTTTT.

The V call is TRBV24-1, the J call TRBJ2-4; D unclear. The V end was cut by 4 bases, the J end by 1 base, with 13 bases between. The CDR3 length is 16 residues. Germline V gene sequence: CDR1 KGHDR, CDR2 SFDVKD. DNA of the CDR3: TGTGCCACCAGTGACCGGGTGGGTAGGGCCAAAAACATTCAGTACTTC. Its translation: CATSDRVGRAKNIQYF.

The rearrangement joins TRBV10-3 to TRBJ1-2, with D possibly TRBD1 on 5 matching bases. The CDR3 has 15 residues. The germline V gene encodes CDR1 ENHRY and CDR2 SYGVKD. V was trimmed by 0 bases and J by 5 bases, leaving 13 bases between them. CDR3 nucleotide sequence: TGTGCCATCAGTGAGTCGTTTAGGGGAGGGTATGGCTACACCTTC. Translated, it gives CAISESFRGGYGYTF.

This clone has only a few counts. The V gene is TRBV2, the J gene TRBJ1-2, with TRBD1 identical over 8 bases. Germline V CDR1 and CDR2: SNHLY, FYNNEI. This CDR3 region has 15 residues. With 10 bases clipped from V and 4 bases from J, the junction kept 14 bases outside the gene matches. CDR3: CATKPVQGAIYGYTF. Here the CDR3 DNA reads TGTGCCACCAAACCCGTGCAGGGGGCTATCTATGGCTACACCTTC.

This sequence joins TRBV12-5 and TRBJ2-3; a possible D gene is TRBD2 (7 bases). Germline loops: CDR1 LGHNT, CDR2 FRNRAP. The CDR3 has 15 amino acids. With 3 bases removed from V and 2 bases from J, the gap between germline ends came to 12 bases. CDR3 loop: CASGFGGGFTDTQYF. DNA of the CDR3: TGTGCTAGTGGTTTCGGCGGGGGCTTCACAGATACGCAGTATTTT.

The CDR3 sequence: CASALGGRRDTIYF. CDR3 nucleotide sequence: TGTGCCAGCGCATTAGGAGGGAGGAGGGACACCATATATTTT. The rearrangement links TRBV7-8 to TRBJ1-3; D ambiguous. V was clipped by 8 bases and J by 8 bases, with 19 bases between them. The V gene's germline CDR1 is SGHVS and CDR2 FQNEAQ. The CDR3 covers 14 residues.

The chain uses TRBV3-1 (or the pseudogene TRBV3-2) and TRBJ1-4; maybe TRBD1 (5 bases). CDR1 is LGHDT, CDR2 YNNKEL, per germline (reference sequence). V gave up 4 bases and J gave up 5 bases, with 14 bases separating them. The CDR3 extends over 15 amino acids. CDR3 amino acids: CASSPLLSGNEKLFF. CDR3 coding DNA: TGTGCCAGCAGCCCCTTGTTGTCAGGGAATGAAAAACTGTTTTTT.

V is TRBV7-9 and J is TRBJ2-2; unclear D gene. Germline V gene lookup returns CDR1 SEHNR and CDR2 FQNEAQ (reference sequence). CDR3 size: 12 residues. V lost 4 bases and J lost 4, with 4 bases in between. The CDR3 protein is CASSSSTGELFF. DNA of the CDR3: TGTGCCAGCAGCTCGAGCACCGGGGAGCTGTTTTTT.

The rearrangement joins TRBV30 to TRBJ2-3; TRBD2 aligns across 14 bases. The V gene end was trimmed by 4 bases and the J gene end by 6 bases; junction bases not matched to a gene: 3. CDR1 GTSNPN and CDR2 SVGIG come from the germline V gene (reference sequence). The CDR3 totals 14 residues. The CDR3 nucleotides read TGTGCCTGGACGACTAGCGGGGGGGCTGATACGCAGTATTTT. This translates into CAWTTSGGADTQYF.

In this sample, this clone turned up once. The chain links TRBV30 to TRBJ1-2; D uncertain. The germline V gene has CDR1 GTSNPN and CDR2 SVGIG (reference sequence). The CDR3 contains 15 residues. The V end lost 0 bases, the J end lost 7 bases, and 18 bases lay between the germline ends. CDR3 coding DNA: TGTGCCTGGAGTGTTGCGGGGAGAACCCCGGGTGGCTACACCTTC. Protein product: CAWSVAGRTPGGYTF.

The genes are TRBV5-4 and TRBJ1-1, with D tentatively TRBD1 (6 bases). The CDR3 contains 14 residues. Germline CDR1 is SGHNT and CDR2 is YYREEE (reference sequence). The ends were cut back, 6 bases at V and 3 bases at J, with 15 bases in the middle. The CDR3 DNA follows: TGTGCCAGCACAAGCGTAGGGACATACACTGAAGCTTTCTTT. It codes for CASTSVGTYTEAFF.

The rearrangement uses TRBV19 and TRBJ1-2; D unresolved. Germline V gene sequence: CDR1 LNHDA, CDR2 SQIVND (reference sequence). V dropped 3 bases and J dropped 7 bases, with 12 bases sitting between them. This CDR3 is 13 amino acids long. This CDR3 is CASSIAGSTGYTF. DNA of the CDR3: TGTGCCAGTAGTATTGCGGGATCTACTGGCTACACCTTC.

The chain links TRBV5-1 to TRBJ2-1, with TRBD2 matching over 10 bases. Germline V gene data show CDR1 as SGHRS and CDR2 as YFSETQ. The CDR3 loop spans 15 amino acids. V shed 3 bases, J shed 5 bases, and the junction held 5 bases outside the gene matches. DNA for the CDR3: TGCGCCAGCAGCTCCCGGACTAGCGGAAACAATGAGCAGTTCTTC. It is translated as CASSSRTSGNNEQFF.

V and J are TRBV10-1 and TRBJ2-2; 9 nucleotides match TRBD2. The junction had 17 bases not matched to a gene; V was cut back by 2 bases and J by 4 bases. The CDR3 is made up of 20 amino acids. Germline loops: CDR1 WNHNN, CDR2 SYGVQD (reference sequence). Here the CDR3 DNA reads TGCGCCAGCAGTGAGCTTACGAATCCCCTAGCGGGATTACGCACCGGGGAGCTGTTTTTT. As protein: CASSELTNPLAGLRTGELFF.

The CDR3 region is CASSLERAGRETQYF. DNA of the CDR3: TGTGCCAGCAGCTTAGAGCGGGCAGGGAGAGAGACCCAGTACTTC. This sequence joins TRBV7-8 and TRBJ2-5, with D tentatively TRBD2 (6 bases). V was shortened by 1 base and J by 4 bases, with 13 bases between the two germline ends. CDR3 size: 15 residues. Germline values: CDR1 SGHVS, CDR2 FQNEAQ.

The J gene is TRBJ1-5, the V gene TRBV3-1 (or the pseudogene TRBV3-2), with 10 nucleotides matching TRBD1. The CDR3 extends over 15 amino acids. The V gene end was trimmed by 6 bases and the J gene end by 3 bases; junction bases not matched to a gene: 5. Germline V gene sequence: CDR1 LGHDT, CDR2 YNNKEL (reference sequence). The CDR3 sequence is CASSLGTGVNQPQHF. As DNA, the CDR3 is TGTGCCAGCAGTCTCGGGACAGGGGTCAATCAGCCCCAGCATTTT.

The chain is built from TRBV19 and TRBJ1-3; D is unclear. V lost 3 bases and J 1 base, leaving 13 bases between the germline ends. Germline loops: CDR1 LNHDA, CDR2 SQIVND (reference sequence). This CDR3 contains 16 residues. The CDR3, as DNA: TGTGCCAGTAGTATTGGTTACGGGTCTTCTGGAAACACCATATATTTT. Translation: CASSIGYGSSGNTIYF.

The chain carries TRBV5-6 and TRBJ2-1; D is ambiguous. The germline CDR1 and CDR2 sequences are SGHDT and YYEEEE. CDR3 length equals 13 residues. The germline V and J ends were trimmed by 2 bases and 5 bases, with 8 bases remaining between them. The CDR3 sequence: CASSLWPDNEQFF. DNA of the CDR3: TGTGCCAGCAGCTTATGGCCCGACAATGAGCAGTTCTTC.

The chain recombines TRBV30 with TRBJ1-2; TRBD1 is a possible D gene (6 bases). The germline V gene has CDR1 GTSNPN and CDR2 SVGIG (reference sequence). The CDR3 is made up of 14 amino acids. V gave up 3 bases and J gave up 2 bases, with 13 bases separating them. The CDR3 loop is CAWREQGRNYGYTF. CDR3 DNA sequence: TGTGCCTGGAGGGAACAGGGTAGAAACTATGGCTACACCTTC.

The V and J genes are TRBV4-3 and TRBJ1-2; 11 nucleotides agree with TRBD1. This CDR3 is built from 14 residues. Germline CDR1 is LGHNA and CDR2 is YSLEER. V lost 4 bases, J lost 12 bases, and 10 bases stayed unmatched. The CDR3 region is CASSPMRTGGWNTF. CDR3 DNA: TGCGCCAGCAGCCCAATGAGGACAGGGGGCTGGAACACCTTC.

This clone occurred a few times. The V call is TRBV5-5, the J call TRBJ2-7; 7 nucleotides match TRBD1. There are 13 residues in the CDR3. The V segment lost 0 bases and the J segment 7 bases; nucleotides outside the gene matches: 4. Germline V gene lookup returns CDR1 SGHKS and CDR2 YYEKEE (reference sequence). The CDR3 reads CASSLDRGFEQYV. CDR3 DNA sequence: TGTGCCAGCAGCTTGGACAGGGGTTTTGAGCAGTACGTC.

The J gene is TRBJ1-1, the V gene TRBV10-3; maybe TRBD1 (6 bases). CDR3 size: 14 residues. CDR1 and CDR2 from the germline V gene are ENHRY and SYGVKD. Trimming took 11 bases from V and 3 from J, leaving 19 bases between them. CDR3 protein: CAAGAGVLDTEAFF. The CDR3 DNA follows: TGTGCCGCAGGCGCAGGGGTATTGGACACTGAAGCTTTCTTT.

This CDR3 is CAWSVGGGAVNEQFF. The CDR3 nucleotides are TGTGCCTGGAGTGTAGGCGGGGGGGCCGTCAATGAGCAGTTCTTC. This rearrangement joins TRBV30 to TRBJ2-1; TRBD2 matches 9 bases. The length of the CDR3 is 15 residues. CDR1 is GTSNPN and CDR2 is SVGIG in the germline V gene (reference sequence). V lost 0 bases and J lost 6; bases outside the gene matches: 6.

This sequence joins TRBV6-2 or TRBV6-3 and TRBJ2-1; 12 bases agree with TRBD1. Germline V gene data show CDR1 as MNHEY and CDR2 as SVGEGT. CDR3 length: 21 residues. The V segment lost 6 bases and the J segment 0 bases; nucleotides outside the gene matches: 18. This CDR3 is CASSHRPGQGALEDSYNEQFF. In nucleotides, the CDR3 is TGTGCCAGCAGCCACCGGCCGGGACAGGGGGCTTTGGAGGACTCCTACAATGAGCAGTTCTTC.